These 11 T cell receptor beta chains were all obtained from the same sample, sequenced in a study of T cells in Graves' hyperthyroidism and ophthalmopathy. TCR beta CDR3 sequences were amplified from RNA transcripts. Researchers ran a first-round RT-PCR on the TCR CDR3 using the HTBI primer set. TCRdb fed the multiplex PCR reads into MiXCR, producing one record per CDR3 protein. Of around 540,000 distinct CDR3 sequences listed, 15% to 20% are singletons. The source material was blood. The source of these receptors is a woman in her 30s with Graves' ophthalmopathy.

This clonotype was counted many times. As DNA, the CDR3 is TGTGCCAGCAGCCAAGTTACCAGGGTCGGGGAGCTGTTTTTT. Translating it yields CASSQVTRVGELFF. This rearrangement joins TRBV3-2 to TRBJ2-2; the table assigns TRBD1, which was not confirmed against the DNA. TRBV3-2 is reported as a pseudogene. This CDR3 has 14 amino acids.

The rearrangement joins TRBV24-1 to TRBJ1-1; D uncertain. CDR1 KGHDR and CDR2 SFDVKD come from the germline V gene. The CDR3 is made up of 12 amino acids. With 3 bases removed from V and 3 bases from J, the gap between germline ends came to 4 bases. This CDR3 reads CATSDRDTEAFF. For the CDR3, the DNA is TGTGCCACCAGTGATCGGGACACTGAAGCTTTCTTT.

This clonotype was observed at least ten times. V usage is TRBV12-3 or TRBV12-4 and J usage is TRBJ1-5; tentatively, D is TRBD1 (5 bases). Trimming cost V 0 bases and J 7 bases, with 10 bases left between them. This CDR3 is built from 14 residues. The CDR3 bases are TGTGCCAGCAGTTTAGCCAGGGCAGGCCAGCCCCAGCATTTT. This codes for CASSLARAGQPQHF.

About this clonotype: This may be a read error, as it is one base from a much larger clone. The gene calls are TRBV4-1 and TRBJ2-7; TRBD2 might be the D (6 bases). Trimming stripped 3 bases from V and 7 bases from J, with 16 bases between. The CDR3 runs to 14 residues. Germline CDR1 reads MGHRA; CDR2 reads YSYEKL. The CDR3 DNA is TGCGCCAGCAGCCACAGACGGGAGTCCAATGAGCAGTACTTC. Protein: CASSHRRESNEQYF.

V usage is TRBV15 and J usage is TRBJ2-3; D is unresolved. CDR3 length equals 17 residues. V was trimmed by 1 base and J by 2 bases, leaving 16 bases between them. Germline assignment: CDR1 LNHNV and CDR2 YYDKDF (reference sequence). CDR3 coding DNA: TGTGCCACCAGCAGAGTGGTATGGCTGAGGCCCACAGATACGCAGTATTTT. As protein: CATSRVVWLRPTDTQYF.

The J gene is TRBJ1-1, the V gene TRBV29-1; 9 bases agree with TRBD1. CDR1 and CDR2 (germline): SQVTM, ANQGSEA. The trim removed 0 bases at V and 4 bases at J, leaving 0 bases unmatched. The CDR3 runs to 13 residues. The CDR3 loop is CSVEETGGTEAFF. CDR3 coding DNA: TGCAGCGTTGAAGAGACAGGGGGCACTGAAGCTTTCTTT. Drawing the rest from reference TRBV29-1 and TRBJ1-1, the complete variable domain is SAVISQKPSRDICQRGTSLTIQCQVDSQVTMMFWYRQQPGQSLTLIATANQGSEATYESGFVIDKFPISRPNLTFSTLTVSNMSPEDSSIYLCSVEETGGTEAFFGQGTRLTVV.

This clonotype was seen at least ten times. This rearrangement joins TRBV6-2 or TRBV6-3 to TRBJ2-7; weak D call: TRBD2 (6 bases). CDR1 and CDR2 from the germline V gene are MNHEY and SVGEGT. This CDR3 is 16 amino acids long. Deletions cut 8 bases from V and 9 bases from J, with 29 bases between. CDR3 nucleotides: TGTGCCAGCCGGGCCTCGGAGGGGCCTCACGTTGTCGCGCAGTACTTC. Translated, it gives CASRASEGPHVVAQYF.

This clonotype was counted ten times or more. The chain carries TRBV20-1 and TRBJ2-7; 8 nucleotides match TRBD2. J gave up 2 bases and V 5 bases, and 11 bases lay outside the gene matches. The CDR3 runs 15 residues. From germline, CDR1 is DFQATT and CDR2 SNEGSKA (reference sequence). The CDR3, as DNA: TGCAGTGCTCCGGGGAGGCCGACTAGCGCCTACGAGCAGTACTTC. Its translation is CSAPGRPTSAYEQYF.

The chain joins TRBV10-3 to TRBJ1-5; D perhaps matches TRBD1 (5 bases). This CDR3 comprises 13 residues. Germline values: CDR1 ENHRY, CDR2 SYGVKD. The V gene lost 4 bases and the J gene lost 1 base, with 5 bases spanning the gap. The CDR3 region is CAISGDSNQPQHF. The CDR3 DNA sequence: TGTGCCATCAGTGGGGACAGCAATCAGCCCCAGCATTTT.

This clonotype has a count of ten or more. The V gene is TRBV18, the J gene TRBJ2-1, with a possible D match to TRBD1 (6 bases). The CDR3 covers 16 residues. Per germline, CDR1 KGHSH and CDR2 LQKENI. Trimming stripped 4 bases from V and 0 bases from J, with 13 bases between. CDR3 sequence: CASSRPGQSSYNEQFF. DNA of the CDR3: TGTGCCAGCTCACGACCGGGACAAAGCTCCTACAATGAGCAGTTCTTC. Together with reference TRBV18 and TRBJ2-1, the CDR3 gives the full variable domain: NAGVMQNPRHLVRRRGQEARLRCSPMKGHSHVYWYRQLPEEGLKFMVYLQKENIIDESGMPKERFSAEFPKEGPSILRIQQVVRGDSAAYFCASSRPGQSSYNEQFFGPGTRLTVL.

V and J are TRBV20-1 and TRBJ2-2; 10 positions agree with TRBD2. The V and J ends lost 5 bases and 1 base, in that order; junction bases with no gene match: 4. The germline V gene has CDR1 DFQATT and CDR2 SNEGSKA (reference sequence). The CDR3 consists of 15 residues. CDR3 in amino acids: CSASGLAVNTGELFF. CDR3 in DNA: TGCAGTGCTTCCGGACTAGCGGTGAACACCGGGGAGCTGTTTTTT.